The 14 T cell receptor beta chains below all came from one sample that was sequenced in a study of cytomegalovirus exposure and HLA in healthy donors. The study ran its PCR with 60 Vbeta and 13 Jbeta primers. Produced via immunoSEQ multiplex PCR; TCRdb's table is partial and in-frame only. The sample lists over 150,000 clones; about 78% were seen once. The sample comprised PBMCs. These receptors all stem from a woman in her twenties or thirties in good health and CMV-seronegative.

This clone was observed a handful of times. The chain carries TRBV2 and TRBJ2-4; D is possibly TRBD2 (6 bases). Germline V gives CDR1 SNHLY, CDR2 FYNNEI. Trimming cost V 5 bases and J 0 bases, with 17 bases left between them. This CDR3 contains 17 residues. The CDR3 DNA sequence: TGTGCCAGCAGTCCGACTAGTTACCGCCGAGCCAAAAACATTCAGTACTTC. It specifies CASSPTSYRRAKNIQYF.

The chain uses TRBV9 and TRBJ2-7; maybe TRBD1 (5 bases). Deletions cut 3 bases from V and 0 bases from J, with 7 bases between. This CDR3 has 13 amino acids. Germline V gene data show CDR1 as SGDLS and CDR2 as YYNGEE. CDR3 loop: CASSEDSSYEQYF. CDR3 coding DNA: TGTGCCAGCAGCGAAGACAGCTCCTACGAGCAGTACTTC.

V usage is TRBV19 and J usage is TRBJ1-1; tentatively, D is TRBD1 (5 bases). The CDR3 contains 16 residues. V was pared by 2 bases and J by 1 base, with 14 bases between. Germline V gene sequence: CDR1 LNHDA, CDR2 SQIVND (reference sequence). The CDR3 loop is CASSIFSDGQNTEAFF. The CDR3 nucleotides read TGTGCCAGTAGTATATTTTCAGACGGACAGAACACTGAAGCTTTCTTT.

The table lists this clone with a few counts. The chain combines TRBV2 with TRBJ2-1, with 10 nucleotides matching TRBD2. CDR3 size: 14 residues. V lost 5 bases to trimming and J lost 9 bases; unmatched junction nucleotides: 7. Germline values: CDR1 SNHLY, CDR2 FYNNEI. The CDR3 region is CASSPLAGVGEQFF. CDR3 coding DNA: TGTGCCAGCAGTCCTCTAGCGGGAGTAGGTGAGCAGTTCTTC.

The chain couples TRBV28 to TRBJ2-3; D unresolved. V lost 3 bases and J 6 bases, leaving 7 bases between the germline ends. Germline CDR1 reads MDHEN; CDR2 reads SYDVKM. CDR3 length: 12 amino acids. CDR3: CASSFGEDTQYF. Written as DNA, the CDR3 is TGTGCCAGCAGTTTCGGAGAGGATACGCAGTATTTT. The whole variable domain, filled in from reference TRBV28 and TRBJ2-3, reads DVKVTQSSRYLVKRTGEKVFLECVQDMDHENMFWYRQDPGLGLRLIYFSYDVKMKEKGDIPEGYSVSREKKERFSLILESASTNQTSMYLCASSFGEDTQYFGPGTRLTVL.

The CDR3 bases are TGTGCCAGCAGCTCTAGCCGGGGGGATAACTATGGCTACACCTTC. Its translation: CASSSSRGDNYGYTF. V is TRBV7-9 and J is TRBJ1-2; possible D gene TRBD1, 5 bases. V was shortened by 4 bases and J by 1 base, with 13 bases between the two germline ends. CDR3 length: 15 residues. Germline CDR1 reads SEHNR; CDR2 reads FQNEAQ (reference sequence).

The chain joins TRBV18 to TRBJ2-7; the match to TRBD2 covers 13 bases. V lost 3 bases, J lost 3 bases, and 8 bases stayed unmatched. The CDR3 totals 17 residues. Germline loops: CDR1 KGHSH, CDR2 LQKENI. DNA of the CDR3: TGTGCCAGCTCACCTAACCGACTAGCGGGAGGCCTCTACGAGCAGTACTTC. Translation: CASSPNRLAGGLYEQYF.

This sequence joins TRBV18 and TRBJ2-2; D is perhaps TRBD2 (5 bases). The germline gives CDR1 KGHSH, CDR2 LQKENI. The V end lost 6 bases, the J end lost 13 bases, and 24 bases lay between the germline ends. This CDR3 contains 15 residues. The CDR3 spells CASSADFSAGVVLFF. The CDR3 DNA is TGTGCCAGCTCGGCGGACTTTTCTGCCGGGGTCGTGCTGTTTTTT.

V is TRBV5-1 and J is TRBJ2-1; tentative D call: TRBD2 (6 bases). This CDR3 region has 14 residues. V was clipped by 0 bases and J by 7 bases, with 11 bases between them. Germline V gives CDR1 SGHRS, CDR2 YFSETQ. DNA of the CDR3: TGCGCCAGCAGCTTGGTTGCGGGGTGGAATGAGCAGTTCTTC. Residues: CASSLVAGWNEQFF.

The chain has TRBV11-2 and TRBJ1-2, with a tentative D call TRBD1 (6 bases). This CDR3 is built from 18 residues. Trimming shortened V by 1 base and J by 0 bases, and 18 bases separated the two germline ends. Germline values: CDR1 SGHAT, CDR2 FQNNGV. CDR3 DNA: TGTGCCAGCAGCTTAGCGGGACATTCTAGTCCAGCTAACTATGGCTACACCTTC. This sequence encodes CASSLAGHSSPANYGYTF.

The chain joins TRBV6-5 to TRBJ1-5; 8 bases line up with TRBD1. V dropped 5 bases and J dropped 1; count of bases not matched to a gene: 4. Germline lookup yields CDR1 MNHEY and CDR2 SVGAGI. There are 15 residues in the CDR3. CDR3 residues: CASSRQGRSNQPQHF. CDR3 DNA sequence: TGTGCCAGCAGTCGACAGGGGAGAAGCAATCAGCCCCAGCATTTT.

The V call is TRBV7-3, the J call TRBJ1-1; possibly TRBD1 for D (6 bases). V lost 2 bases and J lost 1, with 14 bases in between. Germline values: CDR1 SGHTA, CDR2 FQGTGA. The CDR3 is 16 amino acids. The CDR3 DNA follows: TGTGCCAGCAGCTTATACAGGGAGCTCGCGAACACTGAAGCTTTCTTT. It encodes CASSLYRELANTEAFF.

The J gene is TRBJ2-7, the V gene TRBV5-1; 15 bases are a match to TRBD2. The CDR3 totals 16 residues. Germline lookup yields CDR1 SGHRS and CDR2 YFSETQ. Trimming cost V 4 bases and J 7 bases; bases outside gene matches: 9. The CDR3 region is CASSVGLAGGPGEQYF. CDR3 DNA sequence: TGCGCCAGCAGCGTAGGACTAGCGGGAGGGCCTGGTGAGCAGTACTTC.

This clone has only a few counts. The chain employs TRBV30 and TRBJ1-1; 8 nucleotides line up with TRBD1. From germline, CDR1 is GTSNPN and CDR2 SVGIG (reference sequence). Losses at the gene ends were 8 bases for V and 4 bases for J; bases not matched to a gene: 6. This CDR3 region has 12 residues. CDR3 nucleotides: TGTGCCGGGCACAGGGGGGTCACTGAAGCTTTCTTT. Protein sequence: CAGHRGVTEAFF.